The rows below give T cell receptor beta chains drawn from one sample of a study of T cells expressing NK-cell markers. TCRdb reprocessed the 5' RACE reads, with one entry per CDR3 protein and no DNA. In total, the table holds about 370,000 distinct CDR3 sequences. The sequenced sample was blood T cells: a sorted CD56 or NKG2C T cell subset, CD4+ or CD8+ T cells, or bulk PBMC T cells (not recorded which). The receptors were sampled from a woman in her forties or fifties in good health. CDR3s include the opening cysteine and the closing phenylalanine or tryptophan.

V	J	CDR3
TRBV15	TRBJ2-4	CATSRESEFLAKNIQYF
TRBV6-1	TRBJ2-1	CASGGGAGEAYNEQFF
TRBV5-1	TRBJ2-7	CASSNRDRGAYVEQYF
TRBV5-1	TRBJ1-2	CASRREGQNLLGYTF
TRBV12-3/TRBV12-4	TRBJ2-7	CASSTGGDRGIEQYF
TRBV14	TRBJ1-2	CASSLKENSPYGYTF
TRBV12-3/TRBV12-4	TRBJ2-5	CASSLGGSETQYF
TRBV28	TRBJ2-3	CASTNPGRVAQYF
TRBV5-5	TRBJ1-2	CASRLLGQGYGYTF
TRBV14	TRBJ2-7	CASSQDLPGEQYF
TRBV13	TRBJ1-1	CASSLGPKDTEAFF
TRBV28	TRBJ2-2	CASSRRVQAKRNTGELFF
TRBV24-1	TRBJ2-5	CATSVPPQETQYF
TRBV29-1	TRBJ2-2	CSAGPTTGELFF
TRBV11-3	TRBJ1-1	CASSLGPYRVTEAFF
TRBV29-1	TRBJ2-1	CSVEGSWNYNEQFF
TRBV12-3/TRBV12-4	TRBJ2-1	CASSLGTAINNEQFF
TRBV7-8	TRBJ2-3	CASSLITPSTDTQYF
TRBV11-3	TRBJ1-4	CASSTPRVGDEKLFF
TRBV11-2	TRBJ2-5	CASSVGTSGNGETQYF
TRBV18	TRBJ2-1	CASSPTAQTSSYNEQFF
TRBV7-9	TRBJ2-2	CASSLNLNTGELFF
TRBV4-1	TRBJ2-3	CASSQETSGRFTDTQYF
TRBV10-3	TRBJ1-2	CAISESGGSNGYTF
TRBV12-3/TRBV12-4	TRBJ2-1	CASSRPSDNEQFF
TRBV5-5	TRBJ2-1	CASSSVGELAHEQFF
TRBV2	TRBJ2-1	CASSGLTSSYNEQFF
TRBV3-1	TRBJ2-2	CASSHFAGGRAAGELFF
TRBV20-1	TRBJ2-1	CSARIQGPGQFF
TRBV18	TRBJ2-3	CASSPALPGGSPDTQYF
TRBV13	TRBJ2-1	CASWENRNNEQFF
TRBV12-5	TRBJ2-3	CASGLVRGDRLATGKDTQYF
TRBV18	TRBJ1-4	CASSASTPTTNEKLFF
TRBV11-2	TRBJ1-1	CASSFYVDRRTEAFF
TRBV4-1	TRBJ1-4	CASSHGQSPTNEKLFF
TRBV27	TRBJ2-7	CASSLASTYEQYF
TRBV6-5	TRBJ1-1	CASSYSGTGGVAFF
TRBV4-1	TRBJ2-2	CASSRLVRERGGELFF
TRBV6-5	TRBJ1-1	CASSYSIPGTNTEAFF
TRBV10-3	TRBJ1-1	CAISGSTGERSEAFF
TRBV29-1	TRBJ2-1	CSVGTARGNEQFF
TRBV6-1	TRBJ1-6	CASRDLTATSNSPLHF
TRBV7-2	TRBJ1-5	CASSYARELTPISNQPQHF
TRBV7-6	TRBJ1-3	CASSSPFAGNTIYF
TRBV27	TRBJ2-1	CASSLGLRNNEQFF
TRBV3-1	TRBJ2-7	CASSPPSKPPYF
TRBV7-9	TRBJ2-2	CASSSGPNTGELFF
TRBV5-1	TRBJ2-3	CASSLAGTEFDTQYF
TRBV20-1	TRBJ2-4	CSASWTSANIQYF
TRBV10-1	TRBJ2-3	CASMGSGISTDTQYF